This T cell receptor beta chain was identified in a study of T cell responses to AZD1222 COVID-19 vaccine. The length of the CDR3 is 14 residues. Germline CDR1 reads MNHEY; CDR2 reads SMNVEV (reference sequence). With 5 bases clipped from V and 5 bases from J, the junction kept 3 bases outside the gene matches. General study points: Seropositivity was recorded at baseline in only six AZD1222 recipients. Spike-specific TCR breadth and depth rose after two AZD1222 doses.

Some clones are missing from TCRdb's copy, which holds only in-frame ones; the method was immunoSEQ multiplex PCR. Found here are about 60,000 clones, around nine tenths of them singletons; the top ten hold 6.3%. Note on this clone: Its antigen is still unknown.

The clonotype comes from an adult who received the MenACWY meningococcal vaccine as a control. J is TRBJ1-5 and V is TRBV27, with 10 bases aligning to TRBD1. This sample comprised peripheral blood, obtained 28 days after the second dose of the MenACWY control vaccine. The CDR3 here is CASSRTGGDQPQHF. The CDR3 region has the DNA TGTGCCAGCAGTAGGACAGGGGGGGATCAGCCCCAGCATTTT.